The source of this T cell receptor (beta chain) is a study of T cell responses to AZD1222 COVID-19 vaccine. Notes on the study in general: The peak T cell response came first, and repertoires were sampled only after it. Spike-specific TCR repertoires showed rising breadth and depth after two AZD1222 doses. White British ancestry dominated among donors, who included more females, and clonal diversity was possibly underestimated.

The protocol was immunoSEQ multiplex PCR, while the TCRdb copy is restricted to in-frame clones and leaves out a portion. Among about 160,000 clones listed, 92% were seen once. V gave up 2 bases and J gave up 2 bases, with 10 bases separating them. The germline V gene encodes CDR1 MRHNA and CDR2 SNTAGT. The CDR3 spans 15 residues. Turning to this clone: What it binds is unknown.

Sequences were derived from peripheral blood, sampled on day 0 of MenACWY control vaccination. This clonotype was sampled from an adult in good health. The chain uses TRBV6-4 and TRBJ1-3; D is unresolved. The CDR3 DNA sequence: TGTGCCAGCAGTGACGCCATACCGACTGGAAACACCATATATTTT. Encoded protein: CASSDAIPTGNTIYF.